These 14 T cell receptor beta chains were all obtained from the same sample, sequenced in a study of blood T cells in healthy people across ages. Then a second PCR, running roughly 7 to 11 cycles, was carried out with a sample-barcoded 5' primer and a J-beta primer mix. TCRdb re-derived calls from the 5' RACE reads in MiXCR, one entry per CDR3 protein. This sample yields approximately 960,000 distinct CDR3 sequences, of which 25% to 35% are seen a single time; roughly 10% belongs to the top ten. The data also belong to a second study, concerning T cells of mothers and their children.

The source material was blood. The receptors stem from a woman aged 40 to 50 in good health.

This clonotype has just a few counts. This chain connects TRBV12-3 or TRBV12-4 to TRBJ1-2; D is perhaps TRBD1 (6 bases). The CDR3 is 15 amino acids. V was clipped by 5 bases and J by 4 bases, with 17 bases between them. CDR3 protein: CASSLGRGGSYGYTF. The CDR3 DNA follows: TGTGCCAGCAGTCTAGGGCGGGGGGGCAGCTATGGCTACACCTTC.

This clonotype has only a few counts. The chain recombines TRBV24-1 with TRBJ1-1; D might be TRBD1 (5 bases). The CDR3 extends over 15 amino acids. V was clipped by 5 bases and J by 4 bases, with 16 bases between them. Germline loops: CDR1 KGHDR, CDR2 SFDVKD. CDR3 nucleotides: TGTGCCACCAGTGGGCGGGGGATTGATGGCACTGAAGCTTTCTTT. Protein: CATSGRGIDGTEAFF.

Remarks on this clonotype: Germline and junction disagree at one end, which may indicate a read error. The V and J genes are TRBV4-1 and TRBJ1-5; the match to TRBD1 covers 7 bases. The CDR3 length is 16 residues. The germline gives CDR1 MGHRA, CDR2 YSYEKL. The CDR3: CASSQSPSQGEQLQHF. DNA of the CDR3: TGCGCCAGCAGCCAATCTCCTTCGCAGGGGGAACAGCTCCAGCATTTT.

At least ten counts were recorded for this clonotype. The chain employs TRBV7-2 and TRBJ2-7; 7 nucleotides agree with TRBD2. Trimming took 5 bases from V and 6 from J; bases not matched to a gene: 7. This CDR3 has 13 amino acids. CDR1 is SGHTA and CDR2 is FQGNSA in the germline V gene. CDR3 protein: CASSPRASGEQYF. CDR3 DNA: TGTGCCAGCAGCCCTAGGGCTAGCGGCGAGCAGTACTTC.

In this sample, this clonotype turned up many times. The chain has TRBV7-3 and TRBJ1-2; tentative D call: TRBD1 (5 bases). V lost 5 bases and J 7 bases, leaving 14 bases between the germline ends. Germline V gene data show CDR1 as SGHTA and CDR2 as FQGTGA. The CDR3 has 13 amino acids. CDR3 sequence: CASSTFSGSGYTF. CDR3 bases: TGTGCCAGCAGCACGTTCTCAGGGAGTGGCTACACCTTC. The entire variable domain, with the rest obtained from reference TRBV7-3 and TRBJ1-2, is as follows: GAGVSQTPSNKVTEKGKYVELRCDPISGHTALYWYRQSLGQGPEFLIYFQGTGAADDSGLPNDRFFAVRPEGSVSTLKIQRTERGDSAVYLCASSTFSGSGYTFGSGTRLTVV.

This clonotype was observed a few times. The genes are TRBV20-1 and TRBJ2-1, with 7 bases that match TRBD1. The CDR3 length is 15 residues. Germline loops: CDR1 DFQATT, CDR2 SNEGSKA (reference sequence). Losses at the gene ends were 1 base for V and 3 bases for J; bases not matched to a gene: 6. The CDR3 reads CSARVTGDYYNEQFF. In DNA, the CDR3 is TGCAGTGCTAGAGTAACAGGGGATTACTACAATGAGCAGTTCTTC.

This clonotype has just a few counts. The rearrangement joins TRBV12-3 or TRBV12-4 to TRBJ2-1, with TRBD1 matching 8 bases. J was trimmed by 8 bases and V by 2 bases; bases with no gene match: 8. The CDR3 has 15 amino acids. CDR3 bases: TGTGCCAGCAGTTTACCAGGGGGCGCGTTAGATGAGCAGTTCTTC. This translates into CASSLPGGALDEQFF.

This clonotype was found many times. V usage is TRBV4-3 and J usage is TRBJ2-5; D unresolved. The CDR3 covers 13 residues. V lost 0 bases and J lost 5, with 7 bases in between. Germline V gene data show CDR1 as LGHNA and CDR2 as YSLEER. The CDR3 loop is CASSQEEGETQYF. As DNA, the CDR3 is TGCGCCAGCAGCCAAGAAGAAGGGGAGACCCAGTACTTC.

This chain uses TRBV28 with TRBJ2-3, with 9 bases aligning to TRBD2. Germline values: CDR1 MDHEN, CDR2 SYDVKM. The ends lost 4 bases at V and 5 bases at J; junction bases unmatched: 10. There are 16 residues in the CDR3. The CDR3 sequence is CASSSPPSGVGDTQYF. CDR3 nucleotide sequence: TGTGCCAGCAGTTCCCCCCCTAGCGGGGTCGGAGATACGCAGTATTTT.

This chain uses TRBV4-1 with TRBJ1-4; D is ambiguous. V was cut by 1 base and J by 4 bases, with 10 bases left in between. There are 15 residues in the CDR3. Germline V gene data show CDR1 as MGHRA and CDR2 as YSYEKL. The CDR3 here is CASSQVYSRNEKLFF. CDR3 nucleotides: TGCGCCAGCAGCCAAGTATACAGCCGTAATGAAAAACTGTTTTTT.

This clonotype was seen a handful of times. The chain recombines TRBV12-3 or TRBV12-4 with TRBJ2-5; 8 bases are shared with TRBD2. The CDR3 has 16 amino acids. Losses at the gene ends were 1 base for V and 1 base for J; bases not matched to a gene: 5. The CDR3 is CASSLEAGGFQETQYF. The CDR3 region has the DNA TGTGCCAGCAGTTTAGAGGCGGGGGGTTTCCAAGAGACCCAGTACTTC.

The table lists this clonotype with a few counts. The chain links TRBV20-1 to TRBJ2-1; the D is unclear. CDR3 length: 11 residues. Germline V gene sequence: CDR1 DFQATT, CDR2 SNEGSKA (reference sequence). With 7 bases removed from V and 10 bases from J, the gap between germline ends came to 14 bases. CDR3 in DNA: TGCAGTGTAGTAGGGTCCTACGAGCAGTTCTTC. It codes for CSVVGSYEQFF.

A note on this clonotype: A read error is possible here, since a much larger clone lies one base away. The chain uses TRBV20-1 and TRBJ2-5, with D unclear. From germline, CDR1 is DFQATT and CDR2 SNEGSKA (reference sequence). This CDR3 contains 12 residues. CDR3 DNA: TGCAGGGCTAGTGATCATAGTAAGACCCAGTACTTC. It yields the protein CRASDHSKTQYF.

Many counts were recorded for this clonotype. V gene TRBV7-6 combines with J gene TRBJ2-1; 9 nucleotides align to TRBD2. CDR3 size: 16 residues. Germline CDR1 reads SGHVS; CDR2 reads FNYEAQ. V lost 0 bases to trimming and J lost 6 bases; unmatched junction nucleotides: 6. Here the CDR3 DNA reads TGTGCCAGCAGCTTAGCGTTCGGACTAGCGTCCAATGAGCAGTTCTTC. This translates into CASSLAFGLASNEQFF.